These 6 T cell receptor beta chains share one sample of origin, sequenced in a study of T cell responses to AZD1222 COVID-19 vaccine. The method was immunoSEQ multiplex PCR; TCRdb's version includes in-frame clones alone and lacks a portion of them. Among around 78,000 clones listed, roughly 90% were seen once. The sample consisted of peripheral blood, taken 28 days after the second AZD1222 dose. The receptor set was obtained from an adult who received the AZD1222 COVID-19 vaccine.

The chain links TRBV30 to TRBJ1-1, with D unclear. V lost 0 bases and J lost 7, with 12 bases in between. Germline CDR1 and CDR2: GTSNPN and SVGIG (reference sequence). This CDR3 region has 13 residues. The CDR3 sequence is CAWSVQPWGEAFF. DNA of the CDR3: TGTGCCTGGAGTGTGCAGCCCTGGGGTGAAGCTTTCTTT.

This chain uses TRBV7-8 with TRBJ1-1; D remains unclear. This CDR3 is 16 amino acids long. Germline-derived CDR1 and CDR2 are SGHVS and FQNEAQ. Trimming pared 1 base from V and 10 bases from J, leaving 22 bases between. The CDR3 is CASSLGVGSVPSGAFF. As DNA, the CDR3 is TGTGCCAGCAGCTTAGGCGTAGGAAGTGTTCCTAGCGGAGCTTTCTTT.

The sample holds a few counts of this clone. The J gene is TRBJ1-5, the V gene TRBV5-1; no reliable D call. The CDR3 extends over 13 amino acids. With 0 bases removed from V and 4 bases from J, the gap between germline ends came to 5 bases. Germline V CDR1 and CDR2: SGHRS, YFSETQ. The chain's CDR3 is CASSLDVNQPQHF. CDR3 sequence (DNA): TGCGCCAGCAGCTTGGACGTGAATCAGCCCCAGCATTTT.

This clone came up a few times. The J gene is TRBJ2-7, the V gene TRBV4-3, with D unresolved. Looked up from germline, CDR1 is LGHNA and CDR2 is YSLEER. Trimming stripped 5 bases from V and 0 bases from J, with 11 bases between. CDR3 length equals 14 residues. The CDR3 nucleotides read TGCGCCAGCAGCTTGGGTCTAAGCTCCTACGAGCAGTACTTC. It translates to CASSLGLSSYEQYF.

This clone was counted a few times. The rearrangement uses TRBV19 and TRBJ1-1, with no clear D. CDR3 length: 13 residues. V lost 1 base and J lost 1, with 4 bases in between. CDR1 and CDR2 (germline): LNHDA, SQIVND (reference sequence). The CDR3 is CASSIGENTEAFF. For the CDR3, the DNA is TGTGCCAGTAGTATAGGGGAGAACACTGAAGCTTTCTTT.

The CDR3 protein is CASSLLQQGGNQPQHF. CDR3 DNA: TGTGCCAGCAGCTTATTGCAACAGGGGGGCAATCAGCCCCAGCATTTT. The V gene is TRBV5-5, the J gene TRBJ1-5; 8 bases map to TRBD1. Germline-derived CDR1 and CDR2 are SGHKS and YYEKEE (reference sequence). The V gene end was trimmed by 2 bases and the J gene end by 2 bases; junction bases not matched to a gene: 6. The CDR3 totals 16 residues.